These 26 T cell receptor beta chains were all obtained from the same sample, sequenced in a study of T cells after yellow fever vaccination. One entry per CDR3 protein, called by TCRdb with MiXCR from the 5' RACE reads. The sample has about 340,000 distinct CDR3 sequences; around 13% are singletons. The sample was CD4+ T cells sorted from PBMCs, taken 15 days after the yellow fever booster vaccination. These receptor sequences come from a man between 18 and 29 years old who received the YFV17D yellow fever vaccine.

This rearrangement joins TRBV18 to TRBJ2-1; TRBD2 matches 11 bases. V gave up 4 bases and J gave up 8 bases; unmatched junction bases: 13. This CDR3 comprises 17 residues. Germline V lookup: CDR1 KGHSH, CDR2 LQKENI. This CDR3 is CASSRTHHGLAGDEQFF. CDR3 DNA: TGTGCCAGCTCACGGACGCACCACGGACTAGCGGGCGATGAGCAGTTCTTC.

This clonotype was recorded at least ten times. The V call is TRBV27, the J call TRBJ2-5; D is possibly TRBD1 (6 bases). This CDR3 is 12 amino acids long. In germline, CDR1 is MNHEY, CDR2 SMNVEV (reference sequence). V was shortened by 6 bases and J by 6 bases, with 11 bases between the two germline ends. The DNA of the CDR3 is TGTGCCAGCAGCCTAACAGGGAAGACCCAGTACTTC. It encodes CASSLTGKTQYF.

This clonotype was counted a few times. J is TRBJ1-5 and V is TRBV5-1; 10 bases are a match to TRBD1. The V gene's germline CDR1 is SGHRS and CDR2 YFSETQ. With V trimmed by 5 bases and J by 6 bases, 20 bases remained unmatched. The CDR3 runs 19 residues. CDR3 region: CASSYTGTGVRRGSQPQHF. CDR3 coding DNA: TGCGCCAGCAGTTATACCGGGACAGGGGTAAGAAGAGGGAGTCAGCCCCAGCATTTT.

The rearrangement links TRBV29-1 to TRBJ1-5; unclear D gene. Germline CDR1 and CDR2: SQVTM and ANQGSEA. The CDR3 has 13 residues. Deletions cut 7 bases from V and 3 bases from J, with 13 bases between. The CDR3 here is CSAAAGFNQPQHF. CDR3 DNA: TGCAGCGCCGCGGCGGGTTTCAATCAGCCCCAGCATTTT.

In this sample, this clonotype turned up a few times. V usage is TRBV5-1 and J usage is TRBJ2-2; 7 nucleotides align to TRBD1. V lost 5 bases and J lost 8; bases outside the gene matches: 12. In germline, CDR1 is SGHRS, CDR2 YFSETQ. This CDR3 comprises 15 residues. CDR3 protein: CASRPGQAFGGELFF. The DNA of the CDR3 is TGCGCCAGCAGACCCGGACAGGCCTTCGGGGGGGAGCTGTTTTTT.

The chain carries TRBV5-1 and TRBJ1-4; 7 bases are shared with TRBD1. The germline CDR1 and CDR2 sequences are SGHRS and YFSETQ. The J segment lost 8 bases and the V segment lost 8 bases, leaving 12 bases of the junction unmatched. The CDR3 spans 14 residues. The CDR3 DNA sequence: TGCGCCAGTACAGGGACAGCTGAGTCCGAAAAACTGTTTTTT. Translated, it gives CASTGTAESEKLFF.

This rearrangement joins TRBV4-3 to TRBJ2-1; D uncertain. With 0 bases removed from V and 5 bases from J, the gap between germline ends came to 17 bases. Per germline, CDR1 LGHNA and CDR2 YSLEER. There are 17 residues in the CDR3. CDR3 bases: TGCGCCAGCAGCCAAGACCCGCTCCGTGTAGGGCACAATGAGCAGTTCTTC. Residues: CASSQDPLRVGHNEQFF.

The chain uses TRBV4-3 and TRBJ1-1; possibly TRBD1 for D (6 bases). This CDR3 contains 13 residues. V was shortened by 0 bases and J by 10 bases, with 12 bases between the two germline ends. From germline, CDR1 is LGHNA and CDR2 YSLEER. The CDR3 protein is CASSQEIQGVAFF. CDR3 sequence (DNA): TGCGCCAGCAGCCAAGAAATACAGGGAGTAGCTTTCTTT.

The chain has TRBV7-9 and TRBJ2-7, with 10 nucleotides matching TRBD1. This CDR3 is built from 15 residues. Germline trimming cut 2 bases from V and 5 bases from J; bases unmatched to any gene: 6. The germline V gene has CDR1 SEHNR and CDR2 FQNEAQ (reference sequence). The CDR3 region is CASSLSGQGIDEQYF. The CDR3 DNA reads as TGTGCCAGCAGCTTATCGGGACAGGGGATTGACGAGCAGTACTTC.

J is TRBJ2-3 and V is TRBV11-1, with D unresolved. This CDR3 is 14 amino acids long. The germline V and J ends were trimmed by 5 bases and 6 bases, with 15 bases remaining between them. Germline V CDR1 and CDR2: SGHAT, FQDESV (reference sequence). DNA of the CDR3: TGTGCCAGCAGCAGCAAAACGGCGGAGGATACGCAGTATTTT. Translated: CASSSKTAEDTQYF.

This clonotype has at least ten counts. The chain couples TRBV5-1 to TRBJ2-3; D perhaps matches TRBD1 (5 bases). CDR1 and CDR2 (germline): SGHRS, YFSETQ. V was trimmed by 0 bases and J by 6 bases, leaving 11 bases between them. This CDR3 is 14 amino acids long. CDR3 nucleotide sequence: TGCGCCAGCAGCTTGGAAGGGGCAGGCGATACGCAGTATTTT. Translating it yields CASSLEGAGDTQYF. The variable domain in full, with the rest retrieved from reference TRBV5-1 and TRBJ2-3, is KAGVTQTPRYLIKTRGQQVTLSCSPISGHRSVSWYQQTPGQGLQFLFEYFSETQRNKGNFPGRFSGRQFSNSRSEMNVSTLELGDSALYLCASSLEGAGDTQYFGPGTRLTVL.

The genes are TRBV6-2 or TRBV6-3 and TRBJ2-1; 10 nucleotides match TRBD2. This CDR3 region has 15 residues. In germline, CDR1 is MNHEY, CDR2 SVGEGT. Trimming at V came to 7 bases and at J to 4 bases, leaving 7 bases not matched to a gene. The CDR3 region has the DNA TGTGCCAGCAACCCTAGGACTAGCGGTTACAATGAGCAGTTCTTC. Its translation: CASNPRTSGYNEQFF.

This clonotype turned up a few times. V and J are TRBV5-1 and TRBJ1-2, with 7 bases identical to TRBD1. Germline assignment: CDR1 SGHRS and CDR2 YFSETQ. This CDR3 spans 14 amino acids. Germline trimming cut 4 bases from V and 8 bases from J; bases unmatched to any gene: 11. The DNA of the CDR3 is TGCGCCAGCAGCCCTTCCGACAGGGAGGACGGCTACACCTTC. This codes for CASSPSDREDGYTF.

This clonotype was detected many times. CDR3 residues: CASSLNEKLFF. The CDR3 nucleotides read TGTGCCAGCAGTCTTAATGAAAAACTGTTTTTT. The V gene is TRBV12-3 or TRBV12-4, the J gene TRBJ1-4, with D uncertain. The V and J ends lost 5 bases and 4 bases respectively, with 2 bases between them. The CDR3 consists of 11 residues.

This clonotype was counted a few times. The chain combines TRBV4-1 with TRBJ1-2; tentative D call: TRBD1 (5 bases). CDR1 and CDR2 (germline): MGHRA, YSYEKL. CDR3 length: 14 residues. Deletions cut 4 bases from V and 2 bases from J, with 11 bases between. This chain's CDR3 is CASSPDGGNYGYTF. CDR3 bases: TGCGCCAGCAGCCCGGACGGGGGGAACTATGGCTACACCTTC.

This clonotype was detected a few times. This chain joins TRBV6-5 and TRBJ1-1, with D uncertain. This CDR3 has 15 amino acids. The V end was cut by 2 bases, the J end by 0 bases, with 10 bases between. Germline loops: CDR1 MNHEY, CDR2 SVGAGI. The CDR3 DNA follows: TGTGCCAGCAGTTACCAGACGGTCATGAACACTGAAGCTTTCTTT. Amino acid sequence: CASSYQTVMNTEAFF.

This clonotype was observed a handful of times. The CDR3 nucleotides read TGTGCCAGCAGCTTAGCAGGGGTGATATATGGCTACACCTTC. Amino acid sequence: CASSLAGVIYGYTF. The chain carries TRBV5-4 and TRBJ1-2; TRBD1 is a possible D gene (6 bases). V was pared by 2 bases and J by 5 bases, with 13 bases between. Germline values: CDR1 SGHNT, CDR2 YYREEE (reference sequence). The CDR3 has 14 residues. Variable domain in full (rest from reference TRBV5-4 and TRBJ1-2): ETGVTQSPTHLIKTRGQQVTLRCSSQSGHNTVSWYQQALGQGPQFIFQYYREEENGRGNFPPRFSGLQFPNYSSELNVNALELDDSALYLCASSLAGVIYGYTFGSGTRLTVV.

This clonotype was picked up many times. The V call is TRBV6-6, the J call TRBJ1-2, with 12 bases matching TRBD1. The V segment lost 5 bases and the J segment 4 bases; nucleotides outside the gene matches: 5. The germline V gene has CDR1 MNHNY and CDR2 SVGAGI (reference sequence). The CDR3 is 15 amino acids. The CDR3 reads CASSAGTGGIYGYTF. The CDR3 DNA is TGTGCCAGCAGTGCAGGGACAGGGGGCATCTATGGCTACACCTTC.

This clonotype was found a few times. The V and J genes are TRBV5-1 and TRBJ1-4; D may be TRBD1 (6 bases). The CDR3 length is 15 residues. CDR1 and CDR2 (germline): SGHRS, YFSETQ. Trimming left V 2 bases short and J 1 base short, with 9 bases between. The CDR3 DNA reads as TGCGCCAGCAGCTTAGGACAGATAACTAATGAAAAACTGTTTTTT. This translates into CASSLGQITNEKLFF.

This clonotype was detected only once. The V and J genes are TRBV9 and TRBJ2-3; maybe TRBD2 (5 bases). The ends were cut back, 0 bases at V and 0 bases at J, with 17 bases in the middle. This CDR3 is 18 amino acids long. Germline V lookup: CDR1 SGDLS, CDR2 YYNGEE. In DNA, the CDR3 is TGTGCCAGCAGCGTAGCTGGACGGACTTTAGGGAGCACAGATACGCAGTATTTT. It translates to CASSVAGRTLGSTDTQYF.

V is TRBV28 and J is TRBJ1-1; D is possibly TRBD1 (5 bases). The ends were cut back, 8 bases at V and 3 bases at J, with 10 bases in the middle. The CDR3 totals 12 residues. The V gene's germline CDR1 is MDHEN and CDR2 SYDVKM. The CDR3 protein is CASGDGYTEAFF. CDR3 nucleotide sequence: TGTGCCAGCGGGGACGGATACACTGAAGCTTTCTTT.

V usage is TRBV18 and J usage is TRBJ2-5, with TRBD1 matching 9 bases. This CDR3 spans 16 amino acids. The junction had 12 bases not matched to a gene; V was cut back by 5 bases and J by 5 bases. Per the germline V gene, CDR1 is KGHSH and CDR2 is LQKENI. Here the CDR3 reads CASSSSLQGAGETQYF. CDR3 coding DNA: TGTGCCAGCTCATCATCGCTACAGGGGGCCGGGGAGACCCAGTACTTC.

The rearrangement joins TRBV27 to TRBJ1-5; 7 bases fit TRBD1. Germline trimming cut 3 bases from V and 7 bases from J; bases unmatched to any gene: 6. The V gene's germline CDR1 is MNHEY and CDR2 SMNVEV (reference sequence). The CDR3 runs to 14 residues. Here the CDR3 DNA reads TGTGCCAGCAGTTTGAATCGACAGGGACAGCCCCAGCATTTT. The encoded protein is CASSLNRQGQPQHF.

Only a few counts were recorded for this clonotype. V and J are TRBV20-1 and TRBJ2-7; a weak D match, TRBD1 (6 bases). Trimming pared 4 bases from V and 3 bases from J, leaving 13 bases between. The germline gives CDR1 DFQATT, CDR2 SNEGSKA (reference sequence). This CDR3 has 13 amino acids. The DNA for the CDR3 is TGCAGTGCTATTGAAGGGGGTATCTACGAGCAGTACTTC. This codes for CSAIEGGIYEQYF.

This clonotype came up a few times. The chain uses TRBV7-3 and TRBJ2-7, with a weak D call TRBD1 (6 bases). The CDR3 runs 15 residues. Per the germline V gene, CDR1 is SGHTA and CDR2 is FQGTGA. V lost 5 bases and J lost 3, with 17 bases in between. For the CDR3, the DNA is TGTGCCAGCAGCGCCAGGGGCCCGACGGTCTACGAGCAGTACGTC. Its translation: CASSARGPTVYEQYV.

The chain combines TRBV18 with TRBJ2-7; a possible D gene is TRBD1 (5 bases). Germline V CDR1 and CDR2: KGHSH, LQKENI. The CDR3 is 13 amino acids. V lost 4 bases, J lost 4 bases, and 11 bases lay in between. The CDR3 DNA reads TGTGCCAGCTCACAGACAGATAGTTACGAGCAGTACTTC. Translated: CASSQTDSYEQYF.